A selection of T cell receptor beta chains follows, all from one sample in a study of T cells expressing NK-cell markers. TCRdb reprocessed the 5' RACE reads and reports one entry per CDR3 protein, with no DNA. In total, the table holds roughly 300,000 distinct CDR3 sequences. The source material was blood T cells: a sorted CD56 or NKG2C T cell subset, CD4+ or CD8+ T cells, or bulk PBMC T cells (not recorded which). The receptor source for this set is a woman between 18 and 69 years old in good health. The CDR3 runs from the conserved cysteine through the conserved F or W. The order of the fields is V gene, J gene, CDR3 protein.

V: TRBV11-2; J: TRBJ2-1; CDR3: CASSLDPRGGGLQFF
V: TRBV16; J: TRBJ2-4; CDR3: CASSHTLAGGIQYF
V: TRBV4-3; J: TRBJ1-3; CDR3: CASSQVGTGPGNTIYF
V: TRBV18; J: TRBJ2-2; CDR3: CASSPMGTGHTGELFF
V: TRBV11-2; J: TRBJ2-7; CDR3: CASSSGTPYEQYF
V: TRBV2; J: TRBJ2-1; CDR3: CASSVRTGGLGEQFF
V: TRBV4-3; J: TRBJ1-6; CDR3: CASSQEGTENSPLHF
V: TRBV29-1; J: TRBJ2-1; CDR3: CSVEALHVMGDEQFF
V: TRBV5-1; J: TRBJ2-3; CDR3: CASSAGTGRDTQYF
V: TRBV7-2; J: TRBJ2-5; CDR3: CASSRPGTTKETQYF
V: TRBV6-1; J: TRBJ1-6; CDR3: CASQDSDSPLHF
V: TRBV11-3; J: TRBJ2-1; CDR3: CASSLKGEQFF